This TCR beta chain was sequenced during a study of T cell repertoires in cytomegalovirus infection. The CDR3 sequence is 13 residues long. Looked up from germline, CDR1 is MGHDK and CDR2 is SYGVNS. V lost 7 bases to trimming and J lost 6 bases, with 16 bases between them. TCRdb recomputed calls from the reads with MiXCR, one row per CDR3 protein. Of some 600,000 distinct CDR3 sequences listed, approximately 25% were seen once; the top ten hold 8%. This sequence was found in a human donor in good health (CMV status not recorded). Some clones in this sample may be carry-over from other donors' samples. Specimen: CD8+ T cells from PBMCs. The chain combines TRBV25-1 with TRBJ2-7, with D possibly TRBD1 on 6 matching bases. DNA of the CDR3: TGTGCCAGCAACCCAGGGGCCATTGCCGAGCAGTACTTC. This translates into CASNPGAIAEQYF.